Listed below are T cell receptor beta chains from one sample, sequenced in a study of blood T cells in healthy people across ages. One entry per CDR3 protein results from TCRdb running MiXCR on the 5' RACE reads. The profile shows 1.5 million to 2 million distinct CDR3 sequences, approximately 30% of them singletons. The sequencing sample was made of blood. The origin of the receptors is a woman younger than 45 in good health. Both conserved end residues are part of each CDR3.

v_call: TRBV15; j_call: TRBJ2-7; cdr3_aa: CATSRDWDSYEQYF
v_call: TRBV12-3/TRBV12-4; j_call: TRBJ2-1; cdr3_aa: CASSRGTLYNEQFF
v_call: TRBV29-1; j_call: TRBJ1-1; cdr3_aa: CSGGNHAMNTEAFF
v_call: TRBV7-2; j_call: TRBJ2-1; cdr3_aa: CASSLRGKDEQFF
v_call: TRBV4-3; j_call: TRBJ2-5; cdr3_aa: CASSQEIWETQYF
v_call: TRBV18; j_call: TRBJ1-1; cdr3_aa: CASSPTGVRTEAFF
v_call: TRBV20-1; j_call: TRBJ2-1; cdr3_aa: CSARDRESHNEQFF
v_call: TRBV5-1; j_call: TRBJ2-6; cdr3_aa: CASRAGTAGANVLTF
v_call: TRBV24-1; j_call: TRBJ2-1; cdr3_aa: CATSDPNQGNEQFF
v_call: TRBV4-2; j_call: TRBJ2-5; cdr3_aa: CAGSQSRGSNGETQYF
v_call: TRBV7-9; j_call: TRBJ2-1; cdr3_aa: CASSGRTSREQFF
v_call: TRBV10-3; j_call: TRBJ1-5; cdr3_aa: CAIKEGAGQPQHF
v_call: TRBV27; j_call: TRBJ1-6; cdr3_aa: CASSLFGLSSPLHF
v_call: TRBV25-1; j_call: TRBJ2-2; cdr3_aa: CASSDESGELFF
v_call: TRBV7-2; j_call: TRBJ2-1; cdr3_aa: CASSQAGRIYEQFF
v_call: TRBV29-1; j_call: TRBJ2-1; cdr3_aa: CSVEDQGTTYEQFF
v_call: TRBV7-7; j_call: TRBJ2-1; cdr3_aa: CASRTKRVRSGNEQFF
v_call: TRBV20-1; j_call: TRBJ2-3; cdr3_aa: CSAKLAGADTQYF
v_call: TRBV20-1; j_call: TRBJ2-7; cdr3_aa: CSARENIAPSFEQYF
v_call: TRBV29-1; j_call: TRBJ1-1; cdr3_aa: CSVRGSGGYTEAFF
v_call: TRBV6-2/TRBV6-3; j_call: TRBJ2-5; cdr3_aa: CASSNHRASNLQETQYF
v_call: TRBV12-3/TRBV12-4; j_call: TRBJ2-1; cdr3_aa: CASSLSLAAYNEQFF
v_call: TRBV12-3/TRBV12-4; j_call: TRBJ2-2; cdr3_aa: CASTDSELRTGELFF